The 21 T cell receptor beta chains listed next were all sequenced from one sample in a study of blood T cells in healthy people across ages. A second PCR of 7 to 11 cycles used a sample-barcoded 5' primer and a J-beta primer mix. TCRdb recomputed calls from the 5' RACE reads with MiXCR, one row per CDR3 protein. This sample has 1.5 million to 2 million distinct CDR3 sequences, with about 30% found just once. The source material was blood. These TCRs come from a woman between 25 and 40 years old in good health.

This chain connects TRBV20-1 to TRBJ2-5; D unresolved. Germline V CDR1 and CDR2: DFQATT, SNEGSKA (reference sequence). Trimming took off 4 bases at V and 5 bases at J, with 8 bases between the two ends. CDR3 size: 11 residues. DNA of the CDR3: TGCAGTGCTAAAGTCCCGGAGACCCAGTACTTC. This gives the protein CSAKVPETQYF.

In regard to this clonotype: A read error may account for a junction end that differs from germline. The V gene is TRBV3-1, the J gene TRBJ2-7, with D possibly being TRBD1 (7 bases). The germline V gene encodes CDR1 LGHDT and CDR2 YNNKEL (reference sequence). This CDR3 comprises 17 residues. The CDR3 region has the DNA TGTGCCGGCAGCCAAGACTTCTTGGGCAGGGGGGCCTACGAGCAGTACTTC. Translated: CAGSQDFLGRGAYEQYF.

The chain combines TRBV7-3 with TRBJ2-2; 11 bases match TRBD2. The germline V gene has CDR1 SGHTA and CDR2 FQGTGA. The length of the CDR3 is 15 residues. Unmatched junction bases numbered 4, after V lost 5 bases and J lost 5 bases. The CDR3 spells CASSNTSGGTGELFF. CDR3 nucleotides: TGTGCCAGCAGCAATACTAGCGGGGGTACCGGGGAGCTGTTTTTT.

This clonotype was seen more than once but under ten times. V gene TRBV9 combines with J gene TRBJ2-3; 9 bases agree with TRBD2. The CDR3 contains 16 residues. Looked up from germline, CDR1 is SGDLS and CDR2 is YYNGEE. Unmatched junction bases numbered 8, after V lost 0 bases and J lost 6 bases. The CDR3: CASSVEAGGPSDTQYF. Written as DNA, the CDR3 is TGTGCCAGCAGCGTAGAGGCGGGAGGGCCATCTGATACGCAGTATTTT. The variable domain in full, with the rest retrieved from reference TRBV9 and TRBJ2-3, is DSGVTQTPKHLITATGQRVTLRCSPRSGDLSVYWYQQSLDQGLQFLIQYYNGEERAKGNILERFSAQQFPDLHSELNLSSLELGDSALYFCASSVEAGGPSDTQYFGPGTRLTVL.

The rearrangement joins TRBV28 to TRBJ2-2; maybe TRBD2 (7 bases). The CDR3 has 15 amino acids. Between the trimmed V and J ends, which lost 7 bases and 0 bases, there was a span of 12 bases. CDR1 MDHEN and CDR2 SYDVKM come from the germline V gene. The DNA of the CDR3 is TGTGCCAGCACCGAGGGGGGGTCGAACACCGGGGAGCTGTTTTTT. It yields the protein CASTEGGSNTGELFF.

In this sample, this clonotype turned up once. At one of its ends the junction is not consistent with the germline gene, which may arise from a read error. The chain is built from TRBV9 and TRBJ2-1, with TRBD2 as a possible D gene (6 bases). The CDR3 covers 15 residues. CDR1 is SGDLS and CDR2 is YYNGEE in the germline V gene. CDR3 amino acids: CASSVTGTGLNEHFF. The CDR3 region has the DNA TGTGCCAGCAGCGTTACCGGGACTGGACTCAATGAGCACTTCTTC.

As regards this clonotype: A single base separates this from a much larger clone, so it may be a read error. The V call is TRBV29-1, the J call TRBJ2-7; 8 nucleotides align to TRBD2. V lost 0 bases and J lost 7; bases outside the gene matches: 8. The germline V gene has CDR1 SQVTM and CDR2 ANQGSEA. The CDR3 has 14 amino acids. CDR3 amino acids: CSVEDRRLAREQYF. The DNA for the CDR3 is TGCAGCGTTGAAGATCGGCGACTAGCGAGGGAGCAGTACTTC.

This clonotype was counted a few times. The chain carries TRBV12-3 or TRBV12-4 and TRBJ2-4; TRBD2 might be the D (5 bases). The CDR3 runs to 15 residues. The V end lost 5 bases, the J end lost 0 bases, and 11 bases lay between the germline ends. The CDR3 protein is CASSDAGKAKNIQYF. The CDR3 DNA is TGTGCCAGCAGTGACGCCGGGAAAGCCAAAAACATTCAGTACTTC.

This clonotype was detected only a few times. This chain joins TRBV28 and TRBJ1-4; the D gene is possibly TRBD1 (5 bases). The CDR3 runs to 14 residues. V lost 2 bases, J lost 7 bases, and 11 bases lay in between. Germline loops: CDR1 MDHEN, CDR2 SYDVKM. CDR3 amino acids: CASSLAQAREKLFF. CDR3 sequence (DNA): TGTGCCAGCAGTTTAGCACAGGCGCGTGAAAAACTGTTTTTT.

The genes are TRBV6-2 or TRBV6-3 and TRBJ1-5, with D possibly being TRBD1 (6 bases). Germline CDR1 reads MNHEY; CDR2 reads SVGEGT. V was trimmed by 4 bases and J by 5 bases, leaving 21 bases between them. The CDR3 is 17 residues long. CDR3 residues: CASSLRGGQGVDQPQHF. The CDR3, as DNA: TGTGCCAGCAGTTTAAGAGGGGGGCAGGGAGTGGATCAGCCCCAGCATTTT.

This chain uses TRBV28 with TRBJ1-6; 9 bases match TRBD1. The CDR3 has 14 residues. Germline V CDR1 and CDR2: MDHEN, SYDVKM. J gave up 8 bases and V 6 bases, and 5 bases lay outside the gene matches. CDR3 region: CASRQTGGYSPLHF. CDR3 sequence (DNA): TGTGCCAGCAGGCAGACAGGGGGGTATTCACCCCTCCACTTT. Variable domain in full (rest from reference TRBV28 and TRBJ1-6): DVKVTQSSRYLVKRTGEKVFLECVQDMDHENMFWYRQDPGLGLRLIYFSYDVKMKEKGDIPEGYSVSREKKERFSLILESASTNQTSMYLCASRQTGGYSPLHFGNGTRLTVT.

Notes on this clonotype: One end of the junction does not line up with germline, which may come from a read error. This chain joins TRBV3-1 and TRBJ2-1; 7 nucleotides match TRBD1. CDR3 size: 13 residues. CDR1 is LGHDT, CDR2 YNNKEL, per germline (reference sequence). The CDR3 sequence is CVSSQGVGNEQFF. CDR3 bases: TGTGTCAGCAGCCAGGGGGTTGGTAATGAGCAGTTCTTC.

Only a few counts were recorded for this clonotype. The chain is built from TRBV29-1 and TRBJ1-5; 10 bases agree with TRBD1. Trimming removed 6 bases from V and 4 bases from J; junction bases left unmatched: 3. Germline CDR1 is SQVTM and CDR2 is ANQGSEA. The CDR3 extends over 13 amino acids. CDR3 DNA sequence: TGCAGCGTGAGGACAGGGGGAAATCAGCCCCAGCATTTT. Its protein is CSVRTGGNQPQHF.

This clonotype came up a few times. V usage is TRBV4-2 and J usage is TRBJ1-4; unclear D gene. Germline V gives CDR1 LGHNA, CDR2 YNFKEQ. Trimming left V 4 bases short and J 4 bases short, with 10 bases between. This CDR3 has 14 residues. The DNA of the CDR3 is TGTGCCAGCAGCCGAGGACGGCTTAATGAAAAACTGTTTTTT. Translating it yields CASSRGRLNEKLFF.

This clonotype was seen a single time. This may stem from a read error, because a much larger clone lies one nucleotide away. This chain links TRBV7-2 with TRBJ2-3; D may be TRBD1 or TRBD2 (5 bases each). Trimming took off 5 bases at V and 2 bases at J, with 17 bases between the two ends. The CDR3 is 16 residues long. CDR1 is SGHTA and CDR2 is FQGNSA in the germline V gene. CDR3 region: CASSPQGRGPTDTQYF. In DNA form, the CDR3 reads TGTGCCAGCAGCCCTCAGGGCCGGGGTCCCACAGATACGCAGTATTTT.

This clonotype was counted many times. This rearrangement joins TRBV7-3 to TRBJ2-4, with 10 bases that match TRBD1. V shed 3 bases and J 8 bases; nucleotides not matched to a gene: 4. The CDR3 extends over 14 amino acids. The V gene's germline CDR1 is SGHTA and CDR2 FQGTGA. The CDR3 DNA is TGTGCCAGCAGCTTTAGGGACAGGGGCGACATTCAGTACTTC. This translates into CASSFRDRGDIQYF.

The rearrangement uses TRBV9 and TRBJ1-2; 10 bases line up with TRBD1. The CDR3 spans 15 residues. The V segment lost 5 bases and the J segment 7 bases; nucleotides outside the gene matches: 11. Germline V gene sequence: CDR1 SGDLS, CDR2 YYNGEE. CDR3 in DNA: TGTGCCAGCAGGAGTTGCGGGACAGGGGTTCTTGGCTACACCTTC. Protein: CASRSCGTGVLGYTF.

The chain employs TRBV12-3 or TRBV12-4 and TRBJ2-3; 9 bases line up with TRBD1. The CDR3 loop spans 14 amino acids. The trim removed 8 bases at V and 2 bases at J, leaving 5 bases unmatched. The CDR3: CASRTGVFTDTQYF. The CDR3 coding sequence is TGTGCCAGCCGGACAGGGGTTTTCACAGATACGCAGTATTTT.

This clonotype was seen at least ten times. This chain uses TRBV5-1 with TRBJ2-7, with a tentative D call TRBD1 (6 bases). Germline V CDR1 and CDR2: SGHRS, YFSETQ. Trimming pared 4 bases from V and 3 bases from J, leaving 11 bases between. CDR3 length equals 13 residues. The CDR3 loop reads CASSRDMIYEQYF. CDR3 bases: TGCGCCAGCAGCCGGGACATGATCTACGAGCAGTACTTC.

V is TRBV9 and J is TRBJ2-7, with TRBD1 as a possible D gene (6 bases). Per the germline V gene, CDR1 is SGDLS and CDR2 is YYNGEE. The CDR3 totals 15 residues. Trimming stripped 0 bases from V and 3 bases from J, with 13 bases between. The CDR3 sequence: CASSVGQTGHYEQYF. The CDR3 nucleotides are TGTGCCAGCAGCGTAGGACAGACAGGACACTACGAGCAGTACTTC.

Only a few counts were recorded for this clonotype. The gene calls are TRBV9 and TRBJ2-2; 8 nucleotides agree with TRBD2. CDR1 is SGDLS and CDR2 is YYNGEE in the germline V gene. The CDR3 totals 16 residues. With V trimmed by 4 bases and J by 7 bases, 12 bases remained unmatched. CDR3 in DNA: TGTGCCAGCAGCCCTTACGGGGGGGCCTTCGGCGGGGAGCTGTTTTTT. It codes for CASSPYGGAFGGELFF.